A selection of T cell receptor beta chains follows, all from one sample in a study of tumor-infiltrating lymphocytes in primary liver carcinoma. Each CDR3 protein gets one entry after TCRdb re-called the multiplex PCR reads with MiXCR. The sample consists of about 320,000 distinct CDR3 sequences, 58% of them appearing once. Specimen: peripheral blood. The receptors originated from a woman aged 30 to 39 with primary liver carcinoma and hepatitis B virus infection. Both conserved end residues are trimmed from each CDR3.

>TRBJ2-5|TRBV29-1|12
SVEDKASGETQY
>TRBJ2-3|TRBV2|13
ANSGGTSSTDTQY
>TRBJ1-5|TRBV13|13
ASSLSGGLNQPQH
>TRBJ2-5|TRBV4-3|13
ASSQDLLRKETQY
>TRBJ1-2|TRBV7-9|14
ASSRSRDRGNYGYT
>TRBJ2-5|TRBV21-1|13
ASSKHGSLIGTQY
>TRBJ1-4|TRBV7-8|13
ASTGARGRNEKLF
>TRBJ2-7|TRBV12-3/TRBV12-4|10
ASSSGSYEQY
>TRBJ2-7|TRBV6-5|16
ASSPTGTSGKFIYEQY
>TRBJ1-2|TRBV29-1|9
SVEGVYSYT
>TRBJ2-2|TRBV14|16
ASSPGTSGSRYTGELF
>TRBJ1-1|TRBV29-1|9
SGFRDGEAF
>TRBJ2-7|TRBV6-6|10
ASSHLSYEQY
>TRBJ1-6|TRBV7-9|12
ASSAQGFGSPLH
>TRBJ2-1|TRBV19|14
ASSSFREALANEQF
>TRBJ2-7|TRBV28|12
ASSWSSGYYEQY
>TRBJ2-2|TRBV19|9
ATADREELF
>TRBJ2-7|TRBV11-1|11
ASSLIGPREQY
>TRBJ1-1|TRBV12-3/TRBV12-4|12
ASTADRGTTEAF
>TRBJ2-1|TRBV29-1|10
IPNLLHNEQF
>TRBJ2-2|TRBV29-1|10
SVGGGTGELS
>TRBJ2-1|TRBV6-5|12
ASNAGASYNEQF
>TRBJ2-5|TRBV12-3/TRBV12-4|13
GSGTYPWSEEAQY
>TRBJ2-7|TRBV4-1|11
ASSLNQGLEQC
>TRBJ2-1|TRBV13|12
ASSLADGYNEQF
>TRBJ1-1|TRBV28|10
ASSLLISEAF
>TRBJ2-1|TRBV6-5|10
ARGGSYNEQF
>TRBJ2-1|TRBV11-2|15
ASGYPLGLAGGNEQS
>TRBJ2-7|TRBV29-1|14
SVVRPGRLMGYEQY